The following is a TCR beta chain sequence with its context. The data were obtained in a study of OX40 agonist ivuxolimab in advanced cancers. Study information: Three patients responded partially, comprising one with hepatocellular carcinoma and two with cutaneous melanoma.

Here immunoSEQ multiplex PCR was the method, and the copy in TCRdb shows in-frame clones only, minus some. The repertoire holds tens of thousands of clones, with approximately 86% as singletons. CDR1 and CDR2 from the germline V gene are MNHEY and SVGAGI. CDR3 length equals 15 residues. J lost 6 bases, V lost 6 bases, and 9 bases had no gene match. The receptor's source is an adult with an advanced solid tumor such as melanoma, head and neck, liver or kidney cancer. This chain connects TRBV6-5 to TRBJ2-1; 9 bases are a match to TRBD1. Sequencing used CD4+ or CD8+ T cells sorted from blood, obtained in a trial of the OX40 agonist ivuxolimab. CDR3 DNA sequence: TGTGCCAGCAGCGACTCGGGGACAGGGTTCAATGAGCAGTTCTTC. Its translation is CASSDSGTGFNEQFF.